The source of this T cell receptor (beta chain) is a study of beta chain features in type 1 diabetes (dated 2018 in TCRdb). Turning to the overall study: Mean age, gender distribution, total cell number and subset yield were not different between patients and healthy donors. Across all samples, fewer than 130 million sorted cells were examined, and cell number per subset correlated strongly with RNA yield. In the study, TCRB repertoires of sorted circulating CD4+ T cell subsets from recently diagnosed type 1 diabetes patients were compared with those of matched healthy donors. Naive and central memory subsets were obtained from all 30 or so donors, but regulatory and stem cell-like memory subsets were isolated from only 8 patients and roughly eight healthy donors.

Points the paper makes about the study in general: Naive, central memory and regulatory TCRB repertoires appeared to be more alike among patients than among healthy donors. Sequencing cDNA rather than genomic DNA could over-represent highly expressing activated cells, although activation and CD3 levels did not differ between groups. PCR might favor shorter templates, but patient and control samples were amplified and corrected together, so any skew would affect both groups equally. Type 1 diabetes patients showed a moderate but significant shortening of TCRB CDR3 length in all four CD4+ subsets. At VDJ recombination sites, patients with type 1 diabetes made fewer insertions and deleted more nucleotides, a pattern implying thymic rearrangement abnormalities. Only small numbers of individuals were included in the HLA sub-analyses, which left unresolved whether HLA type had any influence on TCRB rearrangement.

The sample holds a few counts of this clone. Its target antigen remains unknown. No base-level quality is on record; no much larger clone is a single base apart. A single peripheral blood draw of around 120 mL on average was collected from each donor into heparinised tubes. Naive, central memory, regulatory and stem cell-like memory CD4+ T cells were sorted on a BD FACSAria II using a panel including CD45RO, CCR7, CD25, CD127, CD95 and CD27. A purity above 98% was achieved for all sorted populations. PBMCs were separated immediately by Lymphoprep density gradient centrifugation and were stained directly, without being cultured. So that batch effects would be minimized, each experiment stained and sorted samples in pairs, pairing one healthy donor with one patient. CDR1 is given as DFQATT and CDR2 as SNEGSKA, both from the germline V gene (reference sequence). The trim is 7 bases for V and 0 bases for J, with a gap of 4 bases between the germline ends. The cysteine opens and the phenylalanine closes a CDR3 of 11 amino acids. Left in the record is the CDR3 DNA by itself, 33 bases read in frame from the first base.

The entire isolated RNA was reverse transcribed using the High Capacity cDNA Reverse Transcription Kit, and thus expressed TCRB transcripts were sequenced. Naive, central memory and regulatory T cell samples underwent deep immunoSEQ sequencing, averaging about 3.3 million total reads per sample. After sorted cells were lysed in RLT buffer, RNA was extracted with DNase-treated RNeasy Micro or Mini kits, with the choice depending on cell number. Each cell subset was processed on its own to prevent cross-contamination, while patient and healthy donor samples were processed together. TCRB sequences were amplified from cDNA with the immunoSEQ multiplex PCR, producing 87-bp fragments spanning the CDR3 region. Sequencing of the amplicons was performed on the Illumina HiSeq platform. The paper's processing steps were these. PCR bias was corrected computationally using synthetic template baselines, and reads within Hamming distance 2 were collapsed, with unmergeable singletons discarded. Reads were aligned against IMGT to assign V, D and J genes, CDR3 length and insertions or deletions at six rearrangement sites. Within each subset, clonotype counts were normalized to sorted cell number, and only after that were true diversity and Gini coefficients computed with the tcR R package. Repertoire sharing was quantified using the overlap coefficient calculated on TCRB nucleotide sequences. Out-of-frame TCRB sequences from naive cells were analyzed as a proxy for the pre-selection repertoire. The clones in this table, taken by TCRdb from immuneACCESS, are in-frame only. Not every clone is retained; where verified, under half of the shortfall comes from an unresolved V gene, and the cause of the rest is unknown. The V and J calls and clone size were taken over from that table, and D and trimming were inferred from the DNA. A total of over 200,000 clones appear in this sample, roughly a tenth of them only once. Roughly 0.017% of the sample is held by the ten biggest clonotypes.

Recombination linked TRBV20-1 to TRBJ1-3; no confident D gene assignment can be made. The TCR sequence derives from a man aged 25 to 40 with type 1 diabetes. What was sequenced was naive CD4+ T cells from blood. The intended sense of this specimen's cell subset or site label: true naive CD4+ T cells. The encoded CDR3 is CSVISGNTIYF. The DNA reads TGCAGTGTCATCTCTGGAAACACCATATATTTT.